Listed here are 32 T cell receptor beta chains from one sample, sequenced in a study of blood T cell repertoires in COVID-19. Sequencing was performed with immunoSEQ multiplex PCR; in TCRdb, only in-frame clones are kept and a portion is missing. This table has 90,000 to 110,000 clones, around 74% appearing once. Input material: peripheral blood. The receptors were gathered from a woman in her 70s with acute or convalescent COVID-19.

The rearrangement links TRBV3-1 (or the pseudogene TRBV3-2) to TRBJ2-3; D is ambiguous. The CDR3 contains 11 residues. Trimming pared 6 bases from V and 4 bases from J, leaving 5 bases between. CDR1 LGHDT and CDR2 YNNKEL come from the germline V gene (reference sequence). The DNA of the CDR3 is TGTGCCAGCAGGCGGTCAGATACGCAGTATTTT. Translation gives CASRRSDTQYF.

CDR3 residues: CASSIGAGWDTQYF. For the CDR3, the DNA is TGTGCCAGTAGTATAGGGGCAGGGTGGGATACGCAGTATTTT. The V call is TRBV19, the J call TRBJ2-3, with D tentatively TRBD1 (5 bases). CDR1 and CDR2 (germline): LNHDA, SQIVND (reference sequence). The CDR3 loop spans 14 amino acids. V was cut by 1 base and J by 6 bases, with 11 bases left in between.

V usage is TRBV12-3 or TRBV12-4 and J usage is TRBJ2-1; D is undetermined. Trimming cost V 6 bases and J 6 bases, with 12 bases left between them. There are 13 residues in the CDR3. The CDR3 loop reads CASSLRPGNEQFF. The CDR3 DNA is TGTGCCAGCAGCCTTCGGCCGGGCAATGAGCAGTTCTTC.

The chain employs TRBV5-1 and TRBJ1-1; D gene uncertain. Trimming shortened V by 0 bases and J by 1 base, and 7 bases separated the two germline ends. The V gene's germline CDR1 is SGHRS and CDR2 YFSETQ. This CDR3 has 14 residues. The CDR3 DNA reads TGCGCCAGCAGCTTGGTTTCGGGGAACACTGAAGCTTTCTTT. Encoded protein: CASSLVSGNTEAFF.

The genes are TRBV3-1 (or the pseudogene TRBV3-2) and TRBJ1-5; 9 nucleotides match TRBD1. V shed 2 bases and J 6 bases; nucleotides not matched to a gene: 2. Looked up from germline, CDR1 is LGHDT and CDR2 is YNNKEL (reference sequence). The CDR3 consists of 14 residues. The CDR3 sequence is CASSQTGGRQPQHF. CDR3 DNA sequence: TGTGCCAGCAGCCAAACAGGGGGCCGTCAGCCCCAGCATTTT.

The chain employs TRBV9 and TRBJ2-3; D unresolved. With 4 bases removed from V and 2 bases from J, the gap between germline ends came to 5 bases. CDR1 SGDLS and CDR2 YYNGEE come from the germline V gene. The CDR3 extends over 12 amino acids. The CDR3 sequence is CASSLHTDTQYF. CDR3 DNA: TGTGCCAGCAGCTTACACACAGATACGCAGTATTTT.

The rearrangement joins TRBV9 to TRBJ2-1; no reliable D call. Trimming cost V 3 bases and J 7 bases, with 11 bases left between them. Germline loops: CDR1 SGDLS, CDR2 YYNGEE. CDR3 length equals 13 residues. The CDR3 loop reads CASSAGPENEQFF. The CDR3 DNA is TGTGCCAGCAGCGCGGGTCCGGAGAATGAGCAGTTCTTC.

As to this clone: One end of the junction fails to match germline, which may point to a read error. The CDR3 region is CAGRGAYEQFF. CDR3 DNA: TGTGCCGGGAGGGGGGCCTATGAGCAGTTCTTC. The V and J genes are TRBV30 and TRBJ2-1; TRBD2 might be the D (7 bases). CDR3 length equals 11 residues. The germline CDR1 and CDR2 sequences are GTSNPN and SVGIG (reference sequence).

CDR3 protein: CASSLEWQGTEAFF. CDR3 coding DNA: TGTGCCAGCAGCTTAGAGTGGCAGGGCACTGAAGCTTTCTTT. The chain uses TRBV7-8 and TRBJ1-1; D is possibly TRBD1 (5 bases). Germline V gene lookup returns CDR1 SGHVS and CDR2 FQNEAQ. V lost 1 base, J lost 4 bases, and 10 bases lay in between. The CDR3 runs to 14 residues. Variable domain in full (rest from reference TRBV7-8 and TRBJ1-1): GAGVSQSPRYKVAKRGQDVALRCDPISGHVSLFWYQQALGQGPEFLTYFQNEAQLDKSGLPSDRFFAERPEGSVSTLKIQRTQQEDSAVYLCASSLEWQGTEAFFGQGTRLTVV.

This clone was found many times. The chain is built from TRBV6-5 and TRBJ1-2; D call uncertain. Germline loops: CDR1 MNHEY, CDR2 SVGAGI. The CDR3 totals 15 residues. Trimming took off 0 bases at V and 0 bases at J, with 8 bases between the two ends. CDR3: CASSYSGSANYGYTF. In nucleotides, the CDR3 is TGTGCCAGCAGTTACTCGGGCTCAGCTAACTATGGCTACACCTTC.

This CDR3 is CASYGKTATFYGYTF. CDR3 nucleotides: TGTGCCAGCTACGGAAAGACTGCGACTTTCTATGGCTACACCTTC. The chain recombines TRBV21-1 with TRBJ1-2. TRBV21-1 is designated a pseudogene. This CDR3 has 15 amino acids.

This clone was picked up a small number of times. The chain uses TRBV11-3 and TRBJ2-5; weak D call: TRBD2 (7 bases). The CDR3 runs 15 residues. Germline loops: CDR1 SGHNT, CDR2 YENEEA. The V and J ends lost 4 bases and 2 bases respectively, with 14 bases between them. The CDR3 loop reads CASSSTGRGQETQYF. CDR3 coding DNA: TGTGCCAGCAGCTCCACGGGGAGGGGGCAAGAGACCCAGTACTTC. The variable domain in full, with the rest retrieved from reference TRBV11-3 and TRBJ2-5, is EAGVVQSPRYKIIEKKQPVAFWCNPISGHNTLYWYLQNLGQGPELLIRYENEEAVDDSQLPKDRFSAERLKGVDSTLKIQPAELGDSAVYLCASSSTGRGQETQYFGPGTRLLVL.

Notes on this clone: The same CDR3 is also encoded by other DNA sequences in this sample. V gene TRBV29-1 combines with J gene TRBJ1-1; TRBD1 matches 9 bases. J was trimmed by 0 bases and V by 6 bases; bases with no gene match: 2. Germline V gene data show CDR1 as SQVTM and CDR2 as ANQGSEA. The length of the CDR3 is 13 residues. The CDR3: CSVRTGVNTEAFF. The CDR3 coding sequence is TGCAGCGTCCGGACAGGGGTGAACACTGAAGCTTTCTTT.

The J gene is TRBJ2-3, the V gene TRBV27; 9 positions match TRBD2. There are 17 residues in the CDR3. Germline CDR1 MNHEY, CDR2 SMNVEV (reference sequence). With V trimmed by 3 bases and J by 2 bases, 9 bases remained unmatched. CDR3 protein: CASSFGGGGGNTDTQYF. In nucleotides, the CDR3 is TGTGCCAGCAGTTTCGGTGGCGGGGGGGGAAACACAGATACGCAGTATTTT.

The V call is TRBV14, the J call TRBJ2-1; 9 bases agree with TRBD2. CDR3 length: 17 residues. The germline CDR1 and CDR2 sequences are SGHDN and FVKESK. The trim removed 2 bases at V and 8 bases at J, leaving 13 bases unmatched. CDR3 loop: CASSQHPSGSGGYEQFF. CDR3 DNA sequence: TGTGCCAGCAGCCAACACCCGTCGGGTAGCGGGGGCTATGAGCAGTTCTTC.

The chain employs TRBV5-1 and TRBJ1-4; 10 bases align to TRBD1. The CDR3 contains 16 residues. Per the germline V gene, CDR1 is SGHRS and CDR2 is YFSETQ. V was pared by 0 bases and J by 5 bases, with 4 bases of the junction left unmatched. The CDR3 region is CASSLDRGQGNEKLFF. CDR3 sequence (DNA): TGCGCCAGCAGCTTGGACAGGGGACAGGGGAATGAAAAACTGTTTTTT.

In this sample, this clone turned up once. This sequence joins TRBV3-1 (or the pseudogene TRBV3-2) and TRBJ2-5; 9 bases are a match to TRBD2. Germline V lookup: CDR1 LGHDT, CDR2 YNNKEL (reference sequence). V trimming: 1 base; J trimming: 4 bases; junction bases outside the gene matches: 7. This CDR3 has 16 amino acids. Written as DNA, the CDR3 is TGTGCCAGCAGCCAAGGCGGGGGGGCCTTAGGAGAGACCCAGTACTTC. The encoded protein is CASSQGGGALGETQYF.

This clone was counted at least ten times. The J gene is TRBJ1-1, the V gene TRBV6-2 or TRBV6-3, with D possibly matching TRBD1 (5 bases). Germline V gene data show CDR1 as MNHEY and CDR2 as SVGEGT. Between the trimmed V and J ends, which lost 6 bases and 2 bases, there was a span of 13 bases. The CDR3 consists of 14 residues. As DNA, the CDR3 is TGTGCCAGCAGCATCGGGGGGAGCAACACTGAAGCTTTCTTT. It codes for CASSIGGSNTEAFF.

The rearrangement uses TRBV4-2 and TRBJ2-2; 10 bases align to TRBD2. Germline V gene data show CDR1 as LGHNA and CDR2 as YNFKEQ. V shed 3 bases, J shed 0 bases, and the junction held 7 bases outside the gene matches. This CDR3 contains 18 residues. This CDR3 is CASSHSYTSGANTGELFF. The DNA of the CDR3 is TGTGCCAGCAGCCACTCCTACACTAGCGGGGCGAACACCGGGGAGCTGTTTTTT.

J is TRBJ1-1 and V is TRBV13; D unresolved. V lost 5 bases to trimming and J lost 2 bases, with 9 bases between them. The CDR3 contains 13 residues. Germline V gene lookup returns CDR1 PRHDT and CDR2 FYEKMQ (reference sequence). Here the CDR3 reads CASSGGRNTEAFF. CDR3 DNA: TGTGCCAGCAGCGGTGGCCGAAACACTGAAGCTTTCTTT.

This clone has only a few counts. The rearrangement joins TRBV4-1 to TRBJ2-2; D remains ambiguous. Germline CDR1 reads MGHRA; CDR2 reads YSYEKL. There are 14 residues in the CDR3. V was trimmed by 3 bases and J by 1 base, leaving 6 bases between them. The CDR3 DNA is TGCGCCAGCAGCCAGCAGGAGAACACCGGGGAGCTGTTTTTT. Translated, it gives CASSQQENTGELFF.

The V and J genes are TRBV4-3 and TRBJ2-3; D is possibly TRBD1 (6 bases). Trimming took off 1 base at V and 9 bases at J, with 14 bases between the two ends. The CDR3 loop spans 14 amino acids. Per the germline V gene, CDR1 is LGHNA and CDR2 is YSLEER. The CDR3 coding sequence is TGCGCCAGCAGCCAAGGGGACATCGGTACAACGCAGTATTTT. Protein sequence: CASSQGDIGTTQYF.

This rearrangement joins TRBV20-1 to TRBJ1-1; no firm D call. The V gene's germline CDR1 is DFQATT and CDR2 SNEGSKA (reference sequence). The V and J ends lost 4 bases and 4 bases respectively, with 7 bases between them. This CDR3 is 11 amino acids long. The CDR3 DNA is TGCAGTGCTATTAGATCCACTGAAGCTTTCTTT. Translated: CSAIRSTEAFF.

There are a few counts of this clone. The chain links TRBV2 to TRBJ2-3; 10 bases agree with TRBD2. CDR1 is SNHLY, CDR2 FYNNEI, per germline. This CDR3 is 15 amino acids long. The trim removed 7 bases at V and 2 bases at J, leaving 6 bases unmatched. CDR3: CASKLLAGNTDTQYF. The CDR3 DNA reads TGTGCCAGCAAGTTACTAGCGGGGAACACAGATACGCAGTATTTT.

The chain combines TRBV6-5 with TRBJ1-2, with D perhaps TRBD1 (6 bases). V was pared by 6 bases and J by 2 bases, with 10 bases between. Germline V lookup: CDR1 MNHEY, CDR2 SVGAGI. This CDR3 has 13 amino acids. In DNA form, the CDR3 reads TGTGCCAGCAGGCCGGGACACAACTATGGCTACACCTTC. Translation: CASRPGHNYGYTF.

V gene TRBV5-1 combines with J gene TRBJ2-3; 12 bases map to TRBD2. The CDR3 loop spans 15 amino acids. V gave up 0 bases and J gave up 4 bases; unmatched junction bases: 0. Germline CDR1 reads SGHRS; CDR2 reads YFSETQ. This CDR3 is CASSLGLAGADTQYF. CDR3 DNA: TGCGCCAGCAGCTTGGGACTAGCGGGGGCAGATACGCAGTATTTT.

The rearrangement links TRBV7-6 to TRBJ2-3; the D is unclear. This CDR3 contains 14 residues. Germline CDR1 is SGHVS and CDR2 is FNYEAQ. Between the trimmed V and J ends, which lost 5 bases and 5 bases, there was a span of 14 bases. CDR3 DNA sequence: TGTGCCAGCAGCCGTAGGCCAGGTCTAGATACGCAGTATTTT. This sequence encodes CASSRRPGLDTQYF.

The chain is built from TRBV20-1 and TRBJ1-5; no clear D. Trimming pared 3 bases from V and 5 bases from J, leaving 11 bases between. Germline V gene lookup returns CDR1 DFQATT and CDR2 SNEGSKA (reference sequence). There are 13 residues in the CDR3. The CDR3 DNA reads TGCAGTGCTAGTCGCAGGTGGGATCAGCCCCAGCATTTT. Its protein product is CSASRRWDQPQHF.

The CDR3 nucleotides read TGCGCCAGCAGCTCGGGACAGTTGTATGGCTACACCTTC. This gives the protein CASSSGQLYGYTF. The chain has TRBV5-1 and TRBJ1-2; TRBD1 aligns across 7 bases. The germline CDR1 and CDR2 sequences are SGHRS and YFSETQ. This CDR3 comprises 13 residues. Losses at the gene ends were 3 bases for V and 5 bases for J; bases not matched to a gene: 4.

The chain's CDR3 is CASSPQGKNTEAFF. The CDR3 region has the DNA TGTGCCAGCTCACCACAGGGGAAGAACACTGAAGCTTTCTTT. The chain links TRBV18 to TRBJ1-1; TRBD1 is a possible D gene (5 bases). Trimming took off 1 base at V and 1 base at J, with 7 bases between the two ends. The CDR3 sequence is 14 residues long. Germline lookup yields CDR1 KGHSH and CDR2 LQKENI.

This chain links TRBV7-9 with TRBJ1-5; 7 bases are shared with TRBD1. V was clipped by 11 bases and J by 0 bases; unmatched bases: 4. Germline lookup yields CDR1 SEHNR and CDR2 FQNEAQ (reference sequence). The CDR3 extends over 13 amino acids. The CDR3 reads CAGQVTSNQPQHF. For the CDR3, the DNA is TGTGCCGGACAGGTTACTAGCAATCAGCCCCAGCATTTT. The complete variable domain, with remaining parts taken from reference TRBV7-9 and TRBJ1-5, reads DTGVSQNPRHKITKRGQNVTFRCDPISEHNRLYWYRQTLGQGPEFLTYFQNEAQLEKSRLLSDRFSAERPKGSFSTLEIQRTEQGDSAMYLCAGQVTSNQPQHFGDGTRLSIL.

On this clone itself: A junction end diverges from the germline sequence, so it may reflect a read error. Here the CDR3 reads CASSILRGTRAVF. The CDR3 nucleotides read TGTGCCAGCAGTATCCTCAGGGGCACCCGAGCAGTCTTT. The gene calls are TRBV25-1 and TRBJ1-1; D is perhaps TRBD1 (6 bases). CDR1 and CDR2 (germline): MGHDK, SYGVNS. This CDR3 contains 13 residues.